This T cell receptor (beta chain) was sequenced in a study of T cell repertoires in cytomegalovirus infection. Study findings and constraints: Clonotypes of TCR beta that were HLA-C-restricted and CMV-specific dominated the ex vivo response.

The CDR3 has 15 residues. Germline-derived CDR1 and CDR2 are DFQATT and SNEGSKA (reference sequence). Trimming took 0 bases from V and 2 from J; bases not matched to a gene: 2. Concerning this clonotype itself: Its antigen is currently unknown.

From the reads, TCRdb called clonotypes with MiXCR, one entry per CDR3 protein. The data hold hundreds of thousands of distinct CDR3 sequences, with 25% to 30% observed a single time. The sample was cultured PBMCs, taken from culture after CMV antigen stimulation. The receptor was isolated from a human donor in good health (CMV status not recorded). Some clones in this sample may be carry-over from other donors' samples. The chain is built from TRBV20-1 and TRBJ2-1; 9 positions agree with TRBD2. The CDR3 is CSARDSGSTYNEQFF. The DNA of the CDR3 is TGCAGTGCTAGAGATAGCGGGAGCACCTACAATGAGCAGTTCTTC.